The TCR beta chain described here comes from a study of shared clonotypes between healthy human individuals. Findings and caveats of the study: The study found lower generation probabilities in non-shared clonotypes than in those shared by all four donors.

All donors were Caucasian adults living in Nashville, Tennessee. Germline-derived CDR1 and CDR2 are MNHNY and SVGAGI (reference sequence). CDR3 size: 14 residues. The test was conducted at deep level. Each cell subset's genomic DNA was divided evenly among several immunoSEQ plates. Produced via immunoSEQ multiplex PCR; TCRdb's table is partial and in-frame only. The table records fewer than 200,000 clones, 85% to 95% of them present only once. In regard to this clone: Antigen: not known.

The receptor was isolated from a young woman in good health. The gene calls are TRBV6-6 and TRBJ2-5; D gene unclear. The J call may be wrong; the DNA end is better matched by TRBJ2-7. The sequenced sample was naive CD4+ T cells sorted from blood. Stated subset: CD45RA+ positively selected. The CDR3 DNA reads TGTGCCAGCAGTTACAATAGACGGAACTACGAGCAGTACTTC. Translation gives CASSYNRRNYEQYF.